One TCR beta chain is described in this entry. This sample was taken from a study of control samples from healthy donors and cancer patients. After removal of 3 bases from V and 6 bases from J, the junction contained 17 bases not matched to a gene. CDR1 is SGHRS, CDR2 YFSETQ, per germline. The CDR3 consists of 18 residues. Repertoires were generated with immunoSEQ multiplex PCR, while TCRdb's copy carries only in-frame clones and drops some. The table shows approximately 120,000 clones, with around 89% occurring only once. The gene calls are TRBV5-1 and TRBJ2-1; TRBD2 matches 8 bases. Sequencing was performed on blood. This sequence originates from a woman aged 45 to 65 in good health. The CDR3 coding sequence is TGCGCCAGCAGCTCCGGGGGGGCTTGGCTAACGGCCATCAATGAGCAGTTCTTC. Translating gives CASSSGGAWLTAINEQFF.